The T cell receptor (beta chain) described here comes from a study of T cell repertoires in cytomegalovirus infection. Study as a whole: Well-studied HLA-B-restricted CMV epitopes were used in the study alongside recently identified HLA-C-restricted ones.

The CDR3 is 14 amino acids. Unmatched junction bases numbered 6, after V lost 2 bases and J lost 6 bases. Germline CDR1 is MNHEY and CDR2 is SMNVEV (reference sequence). TCRdb called the reads again in MiXCR, with one record for every CDR3 protein. Of approximately 470,000 distinct CDR3 sequences in the sample, under 45% were seen once. Details on this clonotype: The antigen is undetermined.

The sequence was collected from a human donor in good health (CMV status not recorded). Some clones in this sample may be carry-over from other donors' samples. This chain connects TRBV27 to TRBJ2-7; 8 nucleotides agree with TRBD2. This specimen was cultured PBMCs, taken from culture after CMV antigen stimulation. CDR3 sequence (DNA): TGTGCCAGCAGTTTAATCGGGACTAGGGCCGAGCAGTACTTC. This sequence encodes CASSLIGTRAEQYF.